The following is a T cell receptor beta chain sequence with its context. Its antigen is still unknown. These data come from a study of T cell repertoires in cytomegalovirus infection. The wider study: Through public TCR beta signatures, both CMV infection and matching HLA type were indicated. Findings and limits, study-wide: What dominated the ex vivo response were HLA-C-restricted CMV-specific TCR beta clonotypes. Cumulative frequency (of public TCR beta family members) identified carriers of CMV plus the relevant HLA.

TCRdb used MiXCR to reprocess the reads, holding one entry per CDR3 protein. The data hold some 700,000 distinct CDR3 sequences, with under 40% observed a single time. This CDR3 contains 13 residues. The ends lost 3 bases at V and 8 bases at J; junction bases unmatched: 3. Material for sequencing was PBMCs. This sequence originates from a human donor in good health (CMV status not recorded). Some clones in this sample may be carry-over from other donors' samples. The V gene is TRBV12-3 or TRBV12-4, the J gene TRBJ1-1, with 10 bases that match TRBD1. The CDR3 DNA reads TGTGCCAGCAGTTTGAGGGACAGGGGAGAAGCTTTCTTT. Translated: CASSLRDRGEAFF.